This record looks at one T cell receptor (beta chain) sequence and its context. The data were obtained in a study of cytomegalovirus exposure and HLA in healthy donors. It was with 60 Vbeta and 13 Jbeta primers that the PCR ran. Assay: immunoSEQ multiplex PCR; the TCRdb copy retains only in-frame clones and omits some. Its listing shows some 130,000 clones. The CDR3 extends over 16 amino acids. Germline V CDR1 and CDR2: MGHDK, SYGVNS. The trim removed 1 base at V and 5 bases at J, leaving 7 bases unmatched. The chain carries TRBV25-1 and TRBJ2-2; 7 bases agree with TRBD2. The source is a woman aged 55-70 years in good health and CMV-seronegative. The sample consisted of PBMCs. DNA for the CDR3: TGTGCCAGCAGTGAATGGGAGGGCCGGGGTACCGGGGAGCTGTTTTTT. Residues: CASSEWEGRGTGELFF.